The sequence of this TCR beta chain was determined in a study of T cell responses to AZD1222 COVID-19 vaccine. Findings and limits, study-wide: Only a handful of AZD1222 recipients, more than 5 in all, had baseline seropositivity.

A remark on this clone: Its specificity is not known.

Second-dose groups at about 4 or about 12 weeks were pooled. Libraries were prepared by immunoSEQ multiplex PCR; TCRdb keeps only in-frame clonotypes and omits some of them. The data hold about 52,000 clones, with over 80% observed a single time. The CDR3 spans 17 residues. Germline CDR1 GTSNPN, CDR2 SVGIG (reference sequence). The V gene end was trimmed by 0 bases and the J gene end by 0 bases; junction bases not matched to a gene: 6. This chain uses TRBV30 with TRBJ2-2; 8 nucleotides align to TRBD1. The material sequenced was peripheral blood, taken 28 days after the second AZD1222 dose. The receptor was isolated from an adult who received the AZD1222 COVID-19 vaccine. The CDR3 loop is CAWSVRTGSANTGELFF. The CDR3 DNA reads as TGTGCCTGGAGTGTTAGGACAGGGAGCGCGAACACCGGGGAGCTGTTTTTT. Filled out from reference TRBV30 and TRBJ2-2, the complete variable domain reads SQTIHQWPATLVQPVGSPLSLECTVEGTSNPNLYWYRQAAGRGLQLLFYSVGIGQISSEVPQNLSASRPQDRQFILSSKKLLLSDSGFYLCAWSVRTGSANTGELFFGEGSRLTVL.